Below, one TCR beta chain is given with its context. Its antigen remains unidentified. This sample was taken from a study of vaccination effects on CD4 cells after COVID-19. The ViraFEST assay expanded antigen-specific CD4+ T cells with viral peptide pools before sequencing. Subsequent to 10 days of culture, CD4+ T cells were isolated. Confirmation by PCR established that the person had SARS-CoV-2 infection between March and December 2020. With around 10 ug/ml peptides and 9.5 to 10 IU/ml IL-2, approximately 2.1 million PBMC per well were cultured. Serving as negative control culture was an HIV-1 Nef peptide pool. Sequenced by immunoSEQ multiplex PCR; TCRdb stores in-frame clones only, minus some. The sample lists roughly 70,000 clones, more than 65% occurring once. This TCR came from a human donor who had a prior SARS-CoV-2 infection. The source material was CD4+ T cells from PBMCs cultured with HIV peptides, sampled before COVID-19 vaccination. Subset in this sample: HIV-1 Nef peptide pool negative control/reference culture.

DNA for the CDR3: TGTGCCAGCAGCCTCGGTGATAGCGCCTTTAACTATGGCTACACCTTC. It yields the protein CASSLGDSAFNYGYTF. The V and J genes are TRBV5-8 and TRBJ1-2; D is unresolved. The CDR3 is 16 residues long. Trimming took off 4 bases at V and 1 base at J, with 17 bases between the two ends. Looked up from germline, CDR1 is SGHTS and CDR2 is YDEGEE.